This T cell receptor beta chain was recorded in a study of graft-versus-host responses after intestinal transplantation. Across the study: Recipients had multivisceral, liver-intestinal, or isolated intestinal transplants. Induction with anti-thymocyte globulin, then tacrolimus and steroids for about 3 years, was given to all recipients.

TCRdb's table, derived via immunoSEQ multiplex PCR, lists solely in-frame clones and lacks some. The data hold over 100,000 clones, with approximately 95% observed a single time. As regards this clone: Its antigen is still unknown.

Regarding the study as a whole: Marrow from the recipient contained GvH clones, some of which had appeared first in ileum or blood. High graft-versus-host to host-versus-graft clonal ratios were seen in allografts of patients with graft-donor T cell macrochimerism.

Germline V gives CDR1 LNHDA, CDR2 SQIVND (reference sequence). The CDR3 sequence is 14 residues long. Deletions cut 5 bases from V and 10 bases from J, with 17 bases between. The source was unstimulated CD8+ T cells sorted from spleen or lymph node cells, collected before intestinal transplant. The sequence was obtained from a human donor who received an intestinal transplant. The chain recombines TRBV19 with TRBJ1-4; the D gene is possibly TRBD1 (5 bases). CDR3 region: CASSPGTAIIKLFF. For the CDR3, the DNA is TGTGCCAGTAGTCCGGGGACGGCGATTATAAAACTGTTTTTT.